The 22 T cell receptor beta chains listed next were all sequenced from one sample in a study of TIL therapy for anti-PD-1-resistant metastatic lung cancer. This was the immunoSEQ v3 assay. Profiled with immunoSEQ multiplex PCR; TCRdb holds only in-frame clones, not every one. The table has about 47,000 clones, 80% to 90% seen once. The time point: pre-treatment sample, taken before nivolumab and TIL therapy. The specimen comprised blood, sampled at baseline. These receptors were obtained from a person aged 25 to 85 with non-small cell lung cancer.

The chain joins TRBV19 to TRBJ2-1, with 9 bases that match TRBD1. CDR1 is LNHDA and CDR2 is SQIVND in the germline V gene (reference sequence). The CDR3 spans 16 residues. Trimming cost V 5 bases and J 3 bases; bases outside gene matches: 8. For the CDR3, the DNA is TGTGCCAGTAGTCGCCCGGGGACAGGGCTCTACAATGAGCAGTTCTTC. Translating gives CASSRPGTGLYNEQFF.

The chain links TRBV7-2 to TRBJ2-7, with D perhaps given as TRBD1 or TRBD2 (7 bases each). Germline CDR1 and CDR2: SGHTA and FQGNSA. V lost 3 bases and J lost 1, with 19 bases in between. The CDR3 length is 17 residues. The CDR3 DNA reads as TGTGCCAGCAGCTTGCGGCCGACAGGGAGGGGGTCCTACGAGCAGTACTTC. The encoded protein is CASSLRPTGRGSYEQYF.

This sequence joins TRBV10-2 and TRBJ1-4; 7 bases fit TRBD1. The CDR3 contains 13 residues. Germline V gives CDR1 WSHSY, CDR2 SAAADI. The junction had 0 bases not matched to a gene; V was cut back by 3 bases and J by 5 bases. Here the CDR3 reads CASSEQGNEKLFF. In DNA, the CDR3 is TGCGCCAGCAGTGAACAGGGGAATGAAAAACTGTTTTTT.

The chain joins TRBV7-2 to TRBJ2-5; 10 bases map to TRBD2. The CDR3 contains 15 residues. V lost 5 bases and J lost 5; bases outside the gene matches: 8. Germline V gives CDR1 SGHTA, CDR2 FQGNSA. The DNA of the CDR3 is TGTGCCAGCAGCCCGCGGGGTAGCGGGGGGGAGACCCAGTACTTC. Protein: CASSPRGSGGETQYF.

The CDR3 nucleotides are TGTGCCAGTAGTCCCGCCCAGGGAACCTATGGCTACACCTTC. It is translated as CASSPAQGTYGYTF. The chain employs TRBV19 and TRBJ1-2; tentative D call: TRBD1 (5 bases). The ends were cut back, 5 bases at V and 4 bases at J, with 14 bases in the middle. The CDR3 covers 14 residues. Germline CDR1 is LNHDA and CDR2 is SQIVND (reference sequence).

The chain couples TRBV5-1 to TRBJ2-5; 8 positions agree with TRBD1. Germline-derived CDR1 and CDR2 are SGHRS and YFSETQ. The CDR3 is made up of 14 amino acids. J lost 5 bases, V lost 4 bases, and 7 bases had no gene match. The CDR3 sequence is CASSRGQGGETQYF. The DNA of the CDR3 is TGCGCCAGCAGCCGTGGACAGGGCGGCGAGACCCAGTACTTC.

V usage is TRBV2 and J usage is TRBJ2-7; no clear D gene. CDR3 length equals 11 residues. CDR1 is SNHLY and CDR2 is FYNNEI in the germline V gene. With 5 bases removed from V and 5 bases from J, the gap between germline ends came to 7 bases. The chain's CDR3 is CASSRGHEQYF. As DNA, the CDR3 is TGTGCCAGCAGTCGAGGCCACGAGCAGTACTTC.

This chain links TRBV29-1 with TRBJ1-1; D gene unclear. V was clipped by 5 bases and J by 4 bases, with 11 bases between them. This CDR3 spans 12 amino acids. Germline values: CDR1 SQVTM, CDR2 ANQGSEA. The CDR3 region has the DNA TGCAGCGTTCCTAGGTCCTCCACTGAAGCTTTCTTT. This translates into CSVPRSSTEAFF.

The rearrangement joins TRBV5-6 to TRBJ1-2; 8 nucleotides match TRBD1. J was trimmed by 4 bases and V by 4 bases; bases with no gene match: 15. Per germline, CDR1 SGHDT and CDR2 YYEEEE. CDR3 size: 17 residues. The CDR3, as DNA: TGTGCCAGCAGCCCTCACCCAACCGGGACAGGAGTCTATGGCTACACCTTC. It translates to CASSPHPTGTGVYGYTF.

The chain has TRBV28 and TRBJ1-4, with TRBD1 as a possible D gene (6 bases). The V and J ends lost 6 bases and 3 bases respectively, with 8 bases between them. The CDR3 has 13 amino acids. The germline V gene has CDR1 MDHEN and CDR2 SYDVKM. The CDR3 sequence is CASRGAANEKLFF. In DNA, the CDR3 is TGTGCCAGCAGGGGGGCGGCTAATGAAAAACTGTTTTTT. The whole variable domain, remainder taken from reference TRBV28 and TRBJ1-4, is DVKVTQSSRYLVKRTGEKVFLECVQDMDHENMFWYRQDPGLGLRLIYFSYDVKMKEKGDIPEGYSVSREKKERFSLILESASTNQTSMYLCASRGAANEKLFFGSGTQLSVL.

The chain has TRBV6-1 and TRBJ1-2, with 9 bases that match TRBD1. Germline CDR1 reads MNHNS; CDR2 reads SASEGT. With V trimmed by 2 bases and J by 6 bases, 4 bases remained unmatched. This CDR3 has 14 amino acids. This CDR3 reads CASSENRGRDGYTF. CDR3 coding DNA: TGTGCCAGCAGTGAAAACAGGGGGCGGGATGGCTACACCTTC.

The rearrangement links TRBV28 to TRBJ1-2, with unresolved D. The CDR3 spans 11 residues. Germline-derived CDR1 and CDR2 are MDHEN and SYDVKM. V was pared by 2 bases and J by 3 bases, with 1 base between. This CDR3 is CASSLDYGYTF. DNA of the CDR3: TGTGCCAGCAGTTTAGACTATGGCTACACCTTC.

This rearrangement joins TRBV28 to TRBJ1-5, with a possible D match to TRBD1 (6 bases). The CDR3 has 15 residues. Deletions cut 3 bases from V and 3 bases from J, with 12 bases between. Germline V lookup: CDR1 MDHEN, CDR2 SYDVKM. CDR3 nucleotide sequence: TGTGCCAGCAGTTTGAGTCGGGACACCAATCAGCCCCAGCATTTT. Residues: CASSLSRDTNQPQHF.

The chain joins TRBV5-1 to TRBJ2-5; a weak D match, TRBD1 (5 bases). Germline V gene lookup returns CDR1 SGHRS and CDR2 YFSETQ. Trimming pared 0 bases from V and 5 bases from J, leaving 14 bases between. The CDR3 extends over 15 amino acids. In nucleotides, the CDR3 is TGCGCCAGCAGCTTGGAGGGAAGGGGCCCCGAGACCCAGTACTTC. Translating gives CASSLEGRGPETQYF.

The J gene is TRBJ2-7, the V gene TRBV11-2; D tentatively fits TRBD1 or TRBD2 (5 bases each). Trimming cost V 1 base and J 6 bases, with 13 bases left between them. The CDR3 is 14 residues long. Germline V gene lookup returns CDR1 SGHAT and CDR2 FQNNGV. The CDR3 DNA reads TGTGCCAGCAGCTTAGTTTCAGGGAGTGGCGAGCAGTACTTC. It codes for CASSLVSGSGEQYF. Using reference TRBV11-2 and TRBJ2-7 for the parts outside the CDR3, the full variable domain is EAGVAQSPRYKIIEKRQSVAFWCNPISGHATLYWYQQILGQGPKLLIQFQNNGVVDDSQLPKDRFSAERLKGVDSTLKIQPAKLEDSAVYLCASSLVSGSGEQYFGPGTRLTVT.

V is TRBV6-2 or TRBV6-3 and J is TRBJ1-3; no clear D gene. The CDR3 contains 15 residues. Per the germline V gene, CDR1 is MNHEY and CDR2 is SVGEGT. The V end lost 6 bases, the J end lost 0 bases, and 12 bases lay between the germline ends. The CDR3 spells CASSQTPDSGNTIYF. For the CDR3, the DNA is TGTGCCAGCAGCCAGACTCCTGACTCTGGAAACACCATATATTTT.

This chain links TRBV10-3 with TRBJ2-1; 9 bases agree with TRBD2. The CDR3 runs to 16 residues. The germline V gene has CDR1 ENHRY and CDR2 SYGVKD. V shed 2 bases and J 5 bases; nucleotides not matched to a gene: 7. This CDR3 reads CAISEPLAGTHNEQFF. CDR3 nucleotides: TGTGCCATCAGTGAGCCTCTAGCGGGGACACACAATGAGCAGTTCTTC.

The J gene is TRBJ2-5, the V gene TRBV19, with D tentatively TRBD2 (7 bases). V was clipped by 1 base and J by 2 bases, with 11 bases between them. The CDR3 is made up of 15 amino acids. Germline V CDR1 and CDR2: LNHDA, SQIVND (reference sequence). The CDR3 is CASSIVGGLQETQYF. CDR3 coding DNA: TGTGCCAGTAGTATAGTGGGGGGGCTGCAAGAGACCCAGTACTTC.

This rearrangement joins TRBV7-2 to TRBJ1-1; D ambiguous. Germline CDR1 reads SGHTA; CDR2 reads FQGNSA. The CDR3 is 14 residues long. V was pared by 5 bases and J by 0 bases, with 10 bases between. CDR3 loop: CASSQQLMNTEAFF. DNA of the CDR3: TGTGCCAGCAGCCAACAGCTCATGAACACTGAAGCTTTCTTT.

The rearrangement links TRBV19 to TRBJ2-1, with D perhaps TRBD1 or TRBD2 (5 bases each). In germline, CDR1 is LNHDA, CDR2 SQIVND (reference sequence). The CDR3 is 19 amino acids. Trimming stripped 1 base from V and 4 bases from J, with 23 bases between. The CDR3 coding sequence is TGTGCCAGTAGTATAGCGGTAGGACCGGGACCGCTGGGATACAATGAGCAGTTCTTC. Residues: CASSIAVGPGPLGYNEQFF.

V gene TRBV24-1 combines with J gene TRBJ1-2; D remains ambiguous. V was trimmed by 5 bases and J by 2 bases, leaving 11 bases between them. CDR3 length: 14 residues. Germline CDR1 is KGHDR and CDR2 is SFDVKD. The CDR3 loop reads CATSGGNLNYGYTF. In DNA, the CDR3 is TGTGCCACCAGTGGGGGAAACCTAAACTATGGCTACACCTTC.

J is TRBJ2-1 and V is TRBV7-6, with 11 nucleotides matching TRBD2. Germline lookup yields CDR1 SGHVS and CDR2 FNYEAQ. Losses at the gene ends were 3 bases for V and 9 bases for J; bases not matched to a gene: 13. The CDR3 loop spans 17 amino acids. The CDR3 DNA is TGTGCCAGCAGCTTTAGCGGGAGGGAAAATTATAAGTTTGAGCAGTTCTTC. Its translation: CASSFSGRENYKFEQFF.